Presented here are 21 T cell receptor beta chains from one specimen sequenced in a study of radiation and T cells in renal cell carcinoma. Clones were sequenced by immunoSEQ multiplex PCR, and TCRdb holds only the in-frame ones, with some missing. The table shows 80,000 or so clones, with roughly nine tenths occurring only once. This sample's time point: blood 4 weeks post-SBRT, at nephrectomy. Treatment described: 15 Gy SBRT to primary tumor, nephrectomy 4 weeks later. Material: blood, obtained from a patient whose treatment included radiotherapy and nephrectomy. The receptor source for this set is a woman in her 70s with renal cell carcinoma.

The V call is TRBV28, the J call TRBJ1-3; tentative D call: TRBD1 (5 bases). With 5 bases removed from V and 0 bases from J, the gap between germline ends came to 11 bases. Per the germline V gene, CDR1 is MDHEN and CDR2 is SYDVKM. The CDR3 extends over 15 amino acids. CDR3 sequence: CASSPGPPSGNTIYF. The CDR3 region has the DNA TGTGCCAGCAGTCCGGGACCGCCCTCTGGAAACACCATATATTTT.

CDR3 sequence (DNA): TGTGCCAGCAGCGTCGGACAGGGGGCCTACGAGCAGTACTTC. The encoded protein is CASSVGQGAYEQYF. The rearrangement uses TRBV9 and TRBJ2-7; TRBD1 matches 10 bases. The V segment lost 2 bases and the J segment 2 bases; nucleotides outside the gene matches: 1. The CDR3 spans 14 residues. The V gene's germline CDR1 is SGDLS and CDR2 YYNGEE. Looking up the rest from reference TRBV9 and TRBJ2-7 gives the full variable domain: DSGVTQTPKHLITATGQRVTLRCSPRSGDLSVYWYQQSLDQGLQFLIQYYNGEERAKGNILERFSAQQFPDLHSELNLSSLELGDSALYFCASSVGQGAYEQYFGPGTRLTVT.

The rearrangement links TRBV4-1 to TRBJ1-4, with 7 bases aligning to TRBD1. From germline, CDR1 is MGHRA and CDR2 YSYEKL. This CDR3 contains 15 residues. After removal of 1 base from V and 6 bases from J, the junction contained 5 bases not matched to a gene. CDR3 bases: TGCGCCAGCAGCCAAGTTGCAGGGGGATATGAAAAACTGTTTTTT. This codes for CASSQVAGGYEKLFF.

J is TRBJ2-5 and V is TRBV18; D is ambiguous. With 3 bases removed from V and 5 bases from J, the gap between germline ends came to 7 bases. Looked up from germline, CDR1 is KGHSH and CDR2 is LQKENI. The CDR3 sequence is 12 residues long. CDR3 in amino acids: CASSPWRETQYF. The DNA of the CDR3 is TGTGCCAGCTCACCTTGGCGCGAGACCCAGTACTTC. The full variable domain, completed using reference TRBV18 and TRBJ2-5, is NAGVMQNPRHLVRRRGQEARLRCSPMKGHSHVYWYRQLPEEGLKFMVYLQKENIIDESGMPKERFSAEFPKEGPSILRIQQVVRGDSAAYFCASSPWRETQYFGPGTRLLVL.

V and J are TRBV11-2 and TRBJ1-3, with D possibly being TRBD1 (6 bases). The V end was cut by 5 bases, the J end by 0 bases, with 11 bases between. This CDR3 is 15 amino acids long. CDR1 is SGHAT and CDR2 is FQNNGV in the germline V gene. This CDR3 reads CASSLRTDSGNTIYF. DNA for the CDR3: TGTGCCAGCAGCCTCCGGACAGACTCTGGAAACACCATATATTTT.

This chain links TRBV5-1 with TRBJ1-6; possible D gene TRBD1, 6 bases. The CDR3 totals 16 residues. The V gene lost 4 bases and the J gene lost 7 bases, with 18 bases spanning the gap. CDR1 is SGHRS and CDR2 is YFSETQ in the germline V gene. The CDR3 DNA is TGCGCCAGCAGCCTTAAACAGGGTTCTTTCAATTCACCCCTCCACTTT. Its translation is CASSLKQGSFNSPLHF.

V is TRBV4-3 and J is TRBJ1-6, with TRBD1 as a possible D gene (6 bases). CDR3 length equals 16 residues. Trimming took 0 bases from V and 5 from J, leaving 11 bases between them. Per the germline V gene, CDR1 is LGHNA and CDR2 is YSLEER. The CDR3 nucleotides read TGCGCCAGCAGCCAAGATGTCGGACAGCATAATTCACCCCTCCACTTT. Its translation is CASSQDVGQHNSPLHF.

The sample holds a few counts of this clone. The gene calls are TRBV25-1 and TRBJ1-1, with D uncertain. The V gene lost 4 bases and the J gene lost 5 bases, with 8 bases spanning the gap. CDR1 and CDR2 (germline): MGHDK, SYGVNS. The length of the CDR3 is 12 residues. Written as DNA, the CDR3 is TGTGCCAGCAGTGCTGGTGGAACTGAAGCTTTCTTT. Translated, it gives CASSAGGTEAFF.

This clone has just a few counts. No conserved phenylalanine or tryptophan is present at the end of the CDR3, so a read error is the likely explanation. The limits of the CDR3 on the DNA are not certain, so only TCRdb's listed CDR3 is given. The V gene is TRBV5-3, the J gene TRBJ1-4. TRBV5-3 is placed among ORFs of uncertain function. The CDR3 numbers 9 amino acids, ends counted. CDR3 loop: CARSTPPVP.

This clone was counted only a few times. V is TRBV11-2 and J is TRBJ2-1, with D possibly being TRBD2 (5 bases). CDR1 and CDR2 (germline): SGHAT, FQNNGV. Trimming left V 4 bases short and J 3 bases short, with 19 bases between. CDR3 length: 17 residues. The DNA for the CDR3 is TGTGCCAGCAGCTCCCCTAGCCCTAGCAGTTTCTACAATGAGCAGTTCTTC. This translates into CASSSPSPSSFYNEQFF.

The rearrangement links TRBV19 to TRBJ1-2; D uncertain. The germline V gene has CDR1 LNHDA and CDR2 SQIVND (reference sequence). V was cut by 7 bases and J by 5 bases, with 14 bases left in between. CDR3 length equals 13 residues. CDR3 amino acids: CASIGFLGYGYTF. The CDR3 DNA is TGTGCCAGTATCGGGTTTTTGGGATATGGCTACACCTTC.

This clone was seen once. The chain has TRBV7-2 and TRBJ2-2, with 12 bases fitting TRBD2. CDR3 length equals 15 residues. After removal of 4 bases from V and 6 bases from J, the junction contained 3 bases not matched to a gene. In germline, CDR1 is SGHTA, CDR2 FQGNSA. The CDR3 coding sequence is TGTGCCAGCAGCTCCCTAGCGGGGGGGCCCGGGGAGCTGTTTTTT. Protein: CASSSLAGGPGELFF.

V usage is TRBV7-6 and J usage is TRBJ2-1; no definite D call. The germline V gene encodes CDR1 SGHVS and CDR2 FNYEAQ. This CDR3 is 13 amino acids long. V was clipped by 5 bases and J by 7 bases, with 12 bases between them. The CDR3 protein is CASSPLGANEQFF. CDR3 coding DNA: TGTGCCAGCAGCCCCCTGGGCGCGAATGAGCAGTTCTTC.

The CDR3 region is CASSPPGTGYNEQFF. The CDR3, as DNA: TGTGCCAGCTCACCCCCCGGGACAGGGTACAATGAGCAGTTCTTC. The rearrangement uses TRBV18 and TRBJ2-1, with TRBD1 identical over 9 bases. J gave up 4 bases and V 3 bases, and 4 bases lay outside the gene matches. This CDR3 has 15 residues. Germline V gene sequence: CDR1 KGHSH, CDR2 LQKENI.

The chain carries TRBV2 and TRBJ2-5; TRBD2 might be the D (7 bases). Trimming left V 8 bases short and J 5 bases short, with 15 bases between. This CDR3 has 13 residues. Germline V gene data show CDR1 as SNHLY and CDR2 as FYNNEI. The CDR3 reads CASFRGAGETQYF. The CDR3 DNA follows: TGTGCCAGCTTTCGGGGGGCTGGGGAGACCCAGTACTTC.

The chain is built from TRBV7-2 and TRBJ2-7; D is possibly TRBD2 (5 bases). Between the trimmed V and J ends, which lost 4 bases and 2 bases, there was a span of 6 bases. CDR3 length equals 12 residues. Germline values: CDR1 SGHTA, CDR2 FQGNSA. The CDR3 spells CASSSGAYEQYF. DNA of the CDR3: TGTGCCAGCAGCTCCGGGGCCTACGAGCAGTACTTC. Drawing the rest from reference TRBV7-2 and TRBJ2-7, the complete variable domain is GAGVSQSPSNKVTEKGKDVELRCDPISGHTALYWYRQSLGQGLEFLIYFQGNSAPDKSGLPSDRFSAERTGGSVSTLTIQRTQQEDSAVYLCASSSGAYEQYFGPGTRLTVT.

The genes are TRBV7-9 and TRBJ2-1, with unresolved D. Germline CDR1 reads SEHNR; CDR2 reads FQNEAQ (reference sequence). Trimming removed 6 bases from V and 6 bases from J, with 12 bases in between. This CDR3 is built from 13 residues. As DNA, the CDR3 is TGTGCCAGCAGTTTCTCCCAGAGCAATGAGCAGTTCTTC. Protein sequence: CASSFSQSNEQFF.

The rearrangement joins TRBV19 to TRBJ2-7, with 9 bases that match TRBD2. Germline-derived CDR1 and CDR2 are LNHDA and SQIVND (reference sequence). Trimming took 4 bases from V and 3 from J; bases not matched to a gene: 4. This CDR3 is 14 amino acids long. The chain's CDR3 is CASSTRAGGYEQYF. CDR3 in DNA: TGTGCCAGTAGTACTAGAGCGGGGGGCTACGAGCAGTACTTC.

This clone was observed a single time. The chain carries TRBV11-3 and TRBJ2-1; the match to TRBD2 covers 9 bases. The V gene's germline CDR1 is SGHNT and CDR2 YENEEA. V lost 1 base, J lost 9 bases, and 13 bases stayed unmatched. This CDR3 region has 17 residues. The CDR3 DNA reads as TGTGCCAGCAGCTTAGTAAGCGGGGGGCCTACCATGGGTGAGCAGTTCTTC. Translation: CASSLVSGGPTMGEQFF.

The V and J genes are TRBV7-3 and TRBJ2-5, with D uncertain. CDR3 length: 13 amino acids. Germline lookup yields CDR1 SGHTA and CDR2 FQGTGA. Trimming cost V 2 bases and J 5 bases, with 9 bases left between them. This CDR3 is CASSLGVGETQYF. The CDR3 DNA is TGTGCCAGCAGCTTAGGGGTGGGCGAGACCCAGTACTTC.

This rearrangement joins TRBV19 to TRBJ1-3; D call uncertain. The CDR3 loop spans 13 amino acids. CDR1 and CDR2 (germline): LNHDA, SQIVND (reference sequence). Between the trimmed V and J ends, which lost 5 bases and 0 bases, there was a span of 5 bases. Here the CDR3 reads CASSGVSGNTIYF. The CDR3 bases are TGTGCCAGTAGTGGAGTCTCTGGAAACACCATATATTTT.